The text below deals with one TCR beta chain. This entry belongs to a study of blood T cell repertoires in COVID-19. Study-level information: Both acute and convalescent COVID-19 samples were obtained from the United States, Italy and Spain. From T cells, B-cell-depleted T cells, or PBMCs came the material, which was cDNA or gDNA.

Germline V gives CDR1 MNHEY, CDR2 SVGEGT. The CDR3 extends over 16 amino acids. Trimming took off 0 bases at V and 3 bases at J, with 14 bases between the two ends. Per the study methods: Amplification of reference gene primers was used by the study to estimate nucleated cell counts. Measured with immunoSEQ multiplex PCR; TCRdb has only the in-frame clones, and not every one. The V and J calls and clone size were taken over from that table, and D and trimming were inferred from the DNA. Among roughly 230,000 clones listed, about 86% were seen once. This sequence originates from a man in his fifties who had recovered from COVID-19. J is TRBJ2-5 and V is TRBV6-2 or TRBV6-3; D may be TRBD2 (5 bases). Sequenced sample: PBMCs or T cells enriched from blood (not recorded which). The chain's CDR3 is CASSYSRTQNKETQYF. DNA for the CDR3: TGTGCCAGCAGTTACTCCCGGACTCAGAATAAAGAGACCCAGTACTTC.